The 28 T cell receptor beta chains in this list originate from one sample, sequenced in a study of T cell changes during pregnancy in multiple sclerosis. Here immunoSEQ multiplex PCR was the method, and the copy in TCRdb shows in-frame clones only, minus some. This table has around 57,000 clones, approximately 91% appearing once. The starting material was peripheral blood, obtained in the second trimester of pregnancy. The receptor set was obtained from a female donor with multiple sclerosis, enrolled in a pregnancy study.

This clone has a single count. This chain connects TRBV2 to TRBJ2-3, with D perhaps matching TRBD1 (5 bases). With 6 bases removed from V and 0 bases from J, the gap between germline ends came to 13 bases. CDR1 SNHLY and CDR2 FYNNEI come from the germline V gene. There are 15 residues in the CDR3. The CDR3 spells CASSPQDLSTDTQYF. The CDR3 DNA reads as TGTGCCAGCAGCCCACAGGACCTTAGCACAGATACGCAGTATTTT.

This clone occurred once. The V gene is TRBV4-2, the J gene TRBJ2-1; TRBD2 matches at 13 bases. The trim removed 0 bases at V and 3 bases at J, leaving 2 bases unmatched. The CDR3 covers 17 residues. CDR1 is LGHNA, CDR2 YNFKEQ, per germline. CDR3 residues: CASSQEGLAGIYNEQFF. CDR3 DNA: TGTGCCAGCAGCCAAGAGGGACTAGCGGGGATCTACAATGAGCAGTTCTTC.

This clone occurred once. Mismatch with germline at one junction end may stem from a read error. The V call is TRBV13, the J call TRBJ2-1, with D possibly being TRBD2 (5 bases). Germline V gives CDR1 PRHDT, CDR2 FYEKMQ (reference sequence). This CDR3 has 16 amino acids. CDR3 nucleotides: TGTGTCAGCAGCTTAGATCCCCGGGACTCCTACAATGAGCAGTTCTTC. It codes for CVSSLDPRDSYNEQFF. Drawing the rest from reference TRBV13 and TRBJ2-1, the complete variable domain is AAGVIQSPRHLIKEKRETATLKCYPIPRHDTVYWYQQGPGQDPQFLISFYEKMQSDKGSIPDRFSAQQFSDYHSELNMSSLELGDSALYFCVSSLDPRDSYNEQFFGPGTRLTVL.

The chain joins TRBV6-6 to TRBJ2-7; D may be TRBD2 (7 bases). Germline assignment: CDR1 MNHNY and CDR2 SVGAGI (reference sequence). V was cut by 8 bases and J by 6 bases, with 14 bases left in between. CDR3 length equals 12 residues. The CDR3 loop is CASLGGLGEQYF. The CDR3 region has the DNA TGTGCCAGCCTGGGGGGGCTCGGCGAGCAGTACTTC.

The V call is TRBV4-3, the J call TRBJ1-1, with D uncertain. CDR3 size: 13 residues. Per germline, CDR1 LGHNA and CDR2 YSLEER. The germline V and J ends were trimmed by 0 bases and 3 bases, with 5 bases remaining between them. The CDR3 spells CASSQDQDTEAFF. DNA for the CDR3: TGCGCCAGCAGCCAAGATCAGGACACTGAAGCTTTCTTT.

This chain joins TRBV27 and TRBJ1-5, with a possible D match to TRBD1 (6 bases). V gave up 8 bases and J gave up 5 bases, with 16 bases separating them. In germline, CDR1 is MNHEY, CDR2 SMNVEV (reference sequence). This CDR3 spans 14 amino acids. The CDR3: CASGTLQGDQPQHF. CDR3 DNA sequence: TGTGCCAGCGGGACGCTACAGGGAGATCAGCCCCAGCATTTT.

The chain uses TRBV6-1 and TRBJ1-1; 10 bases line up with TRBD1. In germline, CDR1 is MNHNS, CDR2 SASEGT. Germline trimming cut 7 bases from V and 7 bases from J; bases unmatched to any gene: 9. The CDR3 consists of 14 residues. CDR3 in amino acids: CASIRQGADNEAFF. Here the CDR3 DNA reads TGTGCCAGCATTAGACAGGGGGCTGATAATGAAGCTTTCTTT.

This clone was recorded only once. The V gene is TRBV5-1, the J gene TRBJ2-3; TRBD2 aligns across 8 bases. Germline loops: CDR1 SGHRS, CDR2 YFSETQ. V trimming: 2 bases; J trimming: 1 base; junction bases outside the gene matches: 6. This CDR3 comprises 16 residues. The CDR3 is CASSFRDGGGTDTQYF. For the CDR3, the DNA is TGCGCCAGCAGCTTCAGGGACGGGGGGGGCACAGATACGCAGTATTTT.

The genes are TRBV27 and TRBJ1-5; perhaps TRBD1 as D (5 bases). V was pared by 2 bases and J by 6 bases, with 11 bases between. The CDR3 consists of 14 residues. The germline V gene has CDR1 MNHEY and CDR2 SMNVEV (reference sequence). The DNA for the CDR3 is TGTGCCAGCAGTTTAATTATGGGGCTTCAGCCCCAGCATTTT. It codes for CASSLIMGLQPQHF.

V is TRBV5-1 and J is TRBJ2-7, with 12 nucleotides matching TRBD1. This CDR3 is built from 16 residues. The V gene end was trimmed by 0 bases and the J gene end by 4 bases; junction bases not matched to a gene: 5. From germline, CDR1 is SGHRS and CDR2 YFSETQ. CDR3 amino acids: CASSLVGQGAKYEQYF. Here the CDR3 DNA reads TGCGCCAGCAGCTTGGTGGGACAGGGGGCGAAGTACGAGCAGTACTTC.

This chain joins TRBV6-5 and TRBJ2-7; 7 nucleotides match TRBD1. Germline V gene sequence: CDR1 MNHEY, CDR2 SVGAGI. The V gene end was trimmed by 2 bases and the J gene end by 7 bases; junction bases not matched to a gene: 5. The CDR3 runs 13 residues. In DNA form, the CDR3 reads TGTGCCAGCAGTTACGAGGCGGACAGGGAGCAGTACTTC. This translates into CASSYEADREQYF.

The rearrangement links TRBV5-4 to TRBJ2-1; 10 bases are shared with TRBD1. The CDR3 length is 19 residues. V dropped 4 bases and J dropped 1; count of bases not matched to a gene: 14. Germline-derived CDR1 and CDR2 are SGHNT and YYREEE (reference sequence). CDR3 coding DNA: TGTGCCAGCAGCCCCATGACGAGGACGGGACAGGGGTCCTACAATGAGCAGTTCTTC. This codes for CASSPMTRTGQGSYNEQFF.

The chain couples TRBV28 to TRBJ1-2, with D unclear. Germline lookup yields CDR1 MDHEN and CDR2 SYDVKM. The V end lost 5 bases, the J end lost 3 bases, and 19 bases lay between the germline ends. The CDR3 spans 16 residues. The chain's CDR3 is CASSPSRRASHYGYTF. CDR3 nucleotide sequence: TGTGCCAGCAGTCCATCTAGGAGGGCCTCCCACTATGGCTACACCTTC.

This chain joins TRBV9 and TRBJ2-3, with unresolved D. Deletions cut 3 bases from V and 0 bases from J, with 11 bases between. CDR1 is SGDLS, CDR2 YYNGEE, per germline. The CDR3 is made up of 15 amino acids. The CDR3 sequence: CASSATYSSTDTQYF. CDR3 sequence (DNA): TGTGCCAGCAGCGCTACTTACTCTAGCACAGATACGCAGTATTTT.

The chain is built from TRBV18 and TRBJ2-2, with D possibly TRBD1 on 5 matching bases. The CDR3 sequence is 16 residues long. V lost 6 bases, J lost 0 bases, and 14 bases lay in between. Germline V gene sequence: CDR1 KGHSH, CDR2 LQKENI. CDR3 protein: CASSRGSQTNTGELFF. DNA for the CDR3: TGTGCCAGCTCTAGGGGATCACAGACGAACACCGGGGAGCTGTTTTTT.

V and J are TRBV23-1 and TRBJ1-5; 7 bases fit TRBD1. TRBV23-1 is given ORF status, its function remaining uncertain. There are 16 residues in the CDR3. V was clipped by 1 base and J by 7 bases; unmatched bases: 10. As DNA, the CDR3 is TGCGCCAGCAGTCAATGGACAGGTAGTTGGGAACAGCCCCAGCATTTT. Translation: CASSQWTGSWEQPQHF.

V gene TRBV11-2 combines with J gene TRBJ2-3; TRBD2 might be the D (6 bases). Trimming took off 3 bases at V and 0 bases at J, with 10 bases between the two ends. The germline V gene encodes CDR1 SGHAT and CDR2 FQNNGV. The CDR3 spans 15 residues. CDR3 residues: CASSFTGTSTDTQYF. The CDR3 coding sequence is TGTGCCAGCAGCTTTACCGGGACTAGCACAGATACGCAGTATTTT.

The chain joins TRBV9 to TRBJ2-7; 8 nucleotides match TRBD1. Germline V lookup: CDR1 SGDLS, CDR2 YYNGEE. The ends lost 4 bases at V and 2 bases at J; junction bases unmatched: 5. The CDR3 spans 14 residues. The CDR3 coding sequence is TGTGCCAGCAGCAGGGACAGGCGGACCTACGAGCAGTACTTC. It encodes CASSRDRRTYEQYF.

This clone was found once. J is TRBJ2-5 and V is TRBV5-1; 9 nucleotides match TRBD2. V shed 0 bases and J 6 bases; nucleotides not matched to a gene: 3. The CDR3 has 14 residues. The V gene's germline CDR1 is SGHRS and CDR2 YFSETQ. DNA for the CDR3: TGCGCCAGCAGCTTGGGCGGGGGGGCTAAGACCCAGTACTTC. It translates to CASSLGGGAKTQYF.

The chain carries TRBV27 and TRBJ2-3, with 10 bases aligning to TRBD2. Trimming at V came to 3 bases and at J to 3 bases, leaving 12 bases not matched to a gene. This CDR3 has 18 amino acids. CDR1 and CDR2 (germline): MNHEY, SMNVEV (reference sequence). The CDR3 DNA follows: TGTGCCAGCAGTTTTATATACCTAGCGGGGGATGGGACAGATACGCAGTATTTT. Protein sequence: CASSFIYLAGDGTDTQYF.

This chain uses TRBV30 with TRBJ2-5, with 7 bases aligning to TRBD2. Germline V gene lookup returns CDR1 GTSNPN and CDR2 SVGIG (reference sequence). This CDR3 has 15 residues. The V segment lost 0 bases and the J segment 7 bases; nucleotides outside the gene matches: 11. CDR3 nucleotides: TGTGCCTGGAGTGTACCAGCGGGGCCCTTTGGGACCCAGTACTTC. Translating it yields CAWSVPAGPFGTQYF.

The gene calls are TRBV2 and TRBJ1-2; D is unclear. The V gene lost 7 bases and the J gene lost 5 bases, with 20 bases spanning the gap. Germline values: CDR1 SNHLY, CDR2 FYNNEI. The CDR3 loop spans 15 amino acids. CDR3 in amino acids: CASKLGRQQPYGYTF. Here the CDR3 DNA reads TGTGCCAGCAAGTTGGGCAGGCAACAGCCTTATGGCTACACCTTC.

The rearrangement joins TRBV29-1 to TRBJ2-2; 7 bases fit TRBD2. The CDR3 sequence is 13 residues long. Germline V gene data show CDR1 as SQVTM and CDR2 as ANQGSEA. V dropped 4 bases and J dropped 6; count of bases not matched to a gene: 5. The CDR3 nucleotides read TGCAGCGTTGGGGGAGGGGTTGCCGGGGAGCTGTTTTTT. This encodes CSVGGGVAGELFF.

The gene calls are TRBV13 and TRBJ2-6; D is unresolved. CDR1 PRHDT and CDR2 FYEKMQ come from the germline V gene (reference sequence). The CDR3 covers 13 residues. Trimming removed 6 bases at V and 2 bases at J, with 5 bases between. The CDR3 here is CASRLTGANVLTF. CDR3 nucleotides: TGTGCCAGCAGACTGACTGGGGCCAACGTCCTGACTTTC.

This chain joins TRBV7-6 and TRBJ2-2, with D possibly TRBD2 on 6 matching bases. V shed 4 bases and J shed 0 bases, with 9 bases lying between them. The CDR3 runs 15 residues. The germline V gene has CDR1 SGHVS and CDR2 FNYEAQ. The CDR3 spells CASSSGLSNTGELFF. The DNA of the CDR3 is TGTGCCAGCAGCTCGGGACTTTCGAACACCGGGGAGCTGTTTTTT. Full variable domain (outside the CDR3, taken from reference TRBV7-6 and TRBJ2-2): GAGVSQSPRYKVTKRGQDVALRCDPISGHVSLYWYRQALGQGPEFLTYFNYEAQQDKSGLPNDRFSAERPEGSISTLTIQRTEQRDSAMYRCASSSGLSNTGELFFGEGSRLTVL.

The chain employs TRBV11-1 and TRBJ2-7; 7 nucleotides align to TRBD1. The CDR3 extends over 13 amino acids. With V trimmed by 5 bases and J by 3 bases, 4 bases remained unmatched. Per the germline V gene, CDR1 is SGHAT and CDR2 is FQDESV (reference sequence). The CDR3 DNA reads TGTGCCAGCAGCCTTCGGACAGGCTACGAGCAGTACTTC. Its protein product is CASSLRTGYEQYF.

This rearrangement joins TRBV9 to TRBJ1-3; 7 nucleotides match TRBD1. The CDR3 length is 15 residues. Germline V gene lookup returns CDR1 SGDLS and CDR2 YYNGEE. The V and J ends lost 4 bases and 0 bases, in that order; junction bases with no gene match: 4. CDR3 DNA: TGTGCCAGCAGCTACGGACAGGCCTCTGGAAACACCATATATTTT. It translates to CASSYGQASGNTIYF.

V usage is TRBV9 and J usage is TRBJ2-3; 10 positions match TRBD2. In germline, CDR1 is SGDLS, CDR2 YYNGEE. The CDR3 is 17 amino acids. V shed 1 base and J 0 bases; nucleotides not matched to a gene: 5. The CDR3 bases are TGTGCCAGCAGCGTAAGCCTAGCGGGGGCCAGCACAGATACGCAGTATTTT. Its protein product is CASSVSLAGASTDTQYF. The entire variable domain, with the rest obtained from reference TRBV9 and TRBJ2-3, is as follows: DSGVTQTPKHLITATGQRVTLRCSPRSGDLSVYWYQQSLDQGLQFLIQYYNGEERAKGNILERFSAQQFPDLHSELNLSSLELGDSALYFCASSVSLAGASTDTQYFGPGTRLTVL.